The subject of this entry is one T cell receptor (beta chain). This entry belongs to a study of blood T cell repertoires in COVID-19. The wider study: The United States, Italy and Spain were the sources of the acute and convalescent COVID-19 samples.

In the original analysis: Quantification of nucleated cells was approximated via reference gene primer amplification. Measured with immunoSEQ multiplex PCR; TCRdb has only the in-frame clones, and not every one. From that table come the V and J calls and clone size; the DNA was used to work out D and trimming. The sample carries fewer than 250,000 clones, approximately 91% recorded once. The material sequenced was peripheral blood. This clonotype originated in a woman in her forties who had recovered from COVID-19.

This CDR3 reads CASSSHDSYEQYF. The CDR3 DNA reads TGTGCCAGCAGCTCCCACGACAGCTACGAGCAGTACTTC. The chain employs TRBV28 and TRBJ2-7; D might be TRBD1 (5 bases). Germline values: CDR1 MDHEN, CDR2 SYDVKM. With 6 bases removed from V and 3 bases from J, the gap between germline ends came to 12 bases. The CDR3 has 13 amino acids. The full variable domain, with the rest looked up from reference TRBV28 and TRBJ2-7, is DVKVTQSSRYLVKRTGEKVFLECVQDMDHENMFWYRQDPGLGLRLIYFSYDVKMKEKGDIPEGYSVSREKKERFSLILESASTNQTSMYLCASSSHDSYEQYFGPGTRLTVT.